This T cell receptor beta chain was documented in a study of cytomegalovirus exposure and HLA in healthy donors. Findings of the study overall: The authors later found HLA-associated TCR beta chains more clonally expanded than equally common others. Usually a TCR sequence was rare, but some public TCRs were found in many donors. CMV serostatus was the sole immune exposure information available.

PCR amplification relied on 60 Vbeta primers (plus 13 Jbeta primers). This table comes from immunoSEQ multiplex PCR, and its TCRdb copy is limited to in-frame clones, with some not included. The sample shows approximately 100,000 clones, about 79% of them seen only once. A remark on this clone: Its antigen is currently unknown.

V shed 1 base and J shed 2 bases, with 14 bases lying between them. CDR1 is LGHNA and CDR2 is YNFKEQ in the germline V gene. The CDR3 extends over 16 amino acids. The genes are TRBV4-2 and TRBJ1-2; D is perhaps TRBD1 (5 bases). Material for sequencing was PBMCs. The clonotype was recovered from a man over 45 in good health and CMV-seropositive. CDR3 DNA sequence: TGTGCCAGCAGCCAAGTCGGTGGGTCAGGGAACTATGGCTACACCTTC. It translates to CASSQVGGSGNYGYTF.